The rows below give T cell receptor beta chains drawn from one sample of a study of blood T cells in healthy people across ages. TCRdb independently ran MiXCR on the 5' RACE reads; one entry per CDR3 protein. The sample contains about 970,000 distinct CDR3 sequences, 45% to 60% of which appear only once. Sequenced: blood. The receptors here all came from a woman aged 55-75 years in good health. The CDR3 runs from the conserved cysteine through the conserved F or W. A D gene is named only where the DNA matches it firmly. Some rows have no size entry. The others give once, few or many, or a class for an expanded clone.

v_gene: TRBV11-3
d_gene: TRBD2
abundance: .
j_gene: TRBJ2-3
len: 15
CDR3aa: CAGSAGTSSTDTQYF
CDR3nt: TGTGCCGGCAGCGCCGGGACTAGCAGCACAGATACGCAGTATTTT

v_gene: TRBV6-2/TRBV6-3
d_gene: .
abundance: .
j_gene: TRBJ1-2
len: 15
CDR3aa: CASSSGGRGNYGYTF
CDR3nt: TGTGCCAGCAGCTCCGGTGGCAGGGGTAACTATGGCTACACCTTC

v_gene: TRBV24-1
d_gene: .
abundance: .
j_gene: TRBJ2-1
len: 15
CDR3aa: CATSDFQGSYNEQFF
CDR3nt: TGTGCCACCAGTGATTTCCAGGGTTCCTACAATGAGCAGTTCTTC

v_gene: TRBV12-3/TRBV12-4
d_gene: .
abundance: .
j_gene: TRBJ1-4
len: 16
CDR3aa: CASSGHLEDLDEKLFF
CDR3nt: TGTGCCAGCAGCGGGCACCTTGAAGACCTGGACGAAAAACTGTTTTTT

v_gene: TRBV20-1
d_gene: .
abundance: .
j_gene: TRBJ2-1
len: 16
CDR3aa: CSARSFRGEGVNEQFF
CDR3nt: TGCAGTGCTAGGTCTTTTCGGGGAGAGGGTGTCAATGAGCAGTTCTTC

v_gene: TRBV10-3
d_gene: .
abundance: .
j_gene: TRBJ1-4
len: 13
CDR3aa: CAISELQGEKLFF
CDR3nt: TGTGCCATCAGTGAGTTACAGGGTGAAAAACTGTTTTTT

v_gene: TRBV28
d_gene: .
abundance: .
j_gene: TRBJ2-5
len: 13
CDR3aa: CASSGGAQETQYF
CDR3nt: TGTGCCAGCAGTGGGGGGGCCCAAGAGACCCAGTACTTC

v_gene: TRBV10-3
d_gene: .
abundance: .
j_gene: TRBJ2-3
len: 17
CDR3aa: CAISESGRGRGTDTQYF
CDR3nt: TGTGCCATCAGTGAGTCTGGGAGAGGAAGAGGCACAGATACGCAGTATTTT

v_gene: TRBV2
d_gene: .
abundance: once
j_gene: TRBJ2-3
len: 15
CDR3aa: CASSVPGAGLDTQYF
CDR3nt: TGTGCCAGCAGTGTACCGGGAGCAGGTTTAGATACGCAGTATTTT

v_gene: TRBV5-1
d_gene: TRBD2
abundance: .
j_gene: TRBJ2-3
len: 19
CDR3aa: CASSLWLAGVPPSTDTQYF
CDR3nt: TGCGCCAGCAGCTTGTGGCTAGCGGGAGTCCCACCTAGCACAGATACGCAGTATTTT

v_gene: TRBV7-9
d_gene: .
abundance: .
j_gene: TRBJ2-5
len: 12
CDR3aa: CSSSSEKETQYF
CDR3nt: TGTTCCAGCAGCTCCGAGAAAGAGACCCAGTACTTC

v_gene: TRBV28
d_gene: .
abundance: .
j_gene: TRBJ2-7
len: 15
CDR3aa: CASSPYSDFGYEQYF
CDR3nt: TGTGCCAGCAGCCCATATAGCGACTTCGGCTACGAGCAGTACTTC

v_gene: TRBV7-2
d_gene: TRBD2
abundance: .
j_gene: TRBJ2-3
len: 15
CDR3aa: CASSLVSGRTDTQYF
CDR3nt: TGTGCCAGCAGCTTAGTTAGCGGGCGCACAGATACGCAGTATTTT

v_gene: TRBV7-3
d_gene: .
abundance: .
j_gene: TRBJ1-2
len: 14
CDR3aa: CASSRDTGTQGYTF
CDR3nt: TGTGCCAGCAGCCGAGACACAGGGACGCAGGGCTACACCTTC

v_gene: TRBV7-3
d_gene: .
abundance: .
j_gene: TRBJ2-7
len: 15
CDR3aa: CASSRNQNRPYEQYF
CDR3nt: TGTGCCAGCAGCAGAAACCAAAATCGGCCCTACGAGCAGTACTTC

v_gene: TRBV7-8
d_gene: .
abundance: .
j_gene: TRBJ2-3
len: 13
CDR3aa: CASSLGRTTLRYF
CDR3nt: TGTGCCAGCAGCTTAGGTCGGACTACGTTACGGTATTTT

v_gene: TRBV20-1
d_gene: TRBD2
abundance: .
j_gene: TRBJ2-3
len: 14
CDR3aa: CSASGAGGLDTQYF
CDR3nt: TGCAGTGCTAGTGGTGCGGGAGGGCTAGATACGCAGTATTTT

v_gene: TRBV10-3
d_gene: .
abundance: .
j_gene: TRBJ2-3
len: 13
CDR3aa: CAIRASVADTQYF
CDR3nt: TGTGCCATCCGGGCTAGCGTCGCAGATACGCAGTATTTT

v_gene: TRBV9
d_gene: .
abundance: .
j_gene: TRBJ2-3
len: 12
CDR3aa: CASSASADTQYF
CDR3nt: TGTGCCAGCAGCGCCTCGGCAGATACGCAGTATTTT

v_gene: TRBV14
d_gene: .
abundance: .
j_gene: TRBJ2-1
len: 13
CDR3aa: CASSQIARSEQFF
CDR3nt: TGTGCCAGCAGCCAGATCGCAAGGAGTGAGCAGTTCTTC

v_gene: TRBV10-2
d_gene: .
abundance: .
j_gene: TRBJ2-7
len: 19
CDR3aa: CASQGPTWISTGVSYEQYF
CDR3nt: TGCGCCAGCCAAGGACCGACTTGGATTTCGACAGGCGTCTCCTACGAGCAGTACTTC

v_gene: TRBV20-1
d_gene: TRBD2
abundance: few
j_gene: TRBJ2-1
len: 15
CDR3aa: CSPWASGRLVNEQFF
CDR3nt: TGCAGCCCCTGGGCTAGCGGGAGGTTGGTCAATGAGCAGTTCTTC

v_gene: TRBV10-3
d_gene: TRBD2
abundance: many
j_gene: TRBJ2-7
len: 14
CDR3aa: CATRGSAGGHEQYF
CDR3nt: TGTGCCACCCGAGGTTCTGCGGGAGGCCACGAGCAGTACTTC

v_gene: TRBV15
d_gene: TRBD2
abundance: .
j_gene: TRBJ2-7
len: 16
CDR3aa: CATSPSGTSFFYEQYF
CDR3nt: TGTGCCACCAGCCCATCCGGGACTAGCTTCTTCTACGAGCAGTACTTC

v_gene: TRBV6-2/TRBV6-3
d_gene: .
abundance: .
j_gene: TRBJ2-7
len: 15
CDR3aa: CASSYNLISSHEQYF
CDR3nt: TGTGCCAGCAGTTACAACTTAATAAGCTCCCACGAGCAGTACTTC

v_gene: TRBV20-1
d_gene: TRBD1
abundance: .
j_gene: TRBJ2-1
len: 19
CDR3aa: CSARDRYRGRRISYNEQFF
CDR3nt: TGCAGTGCTAGAGATAGGTACAGGGGGCGGCGAATCTCCTACAATGAGCAGTTCTTC

v_gene: TRBV4-1
d_gene: TRBD2
abundance: once
j_gene: TRBJ2-7
len: 20
CDR3aa: CASSQASRLGGGLAHNEQYF
CDR3nt: TGCGCCAGCAGCCAAGCTTCGCGCCTAGGGGGGGGACTAGCCCACAATGAGCAGTACTTC

v_gene: TRBV24-1
d_gene: .
abundance: once
j_gene: TRBJ2-3
len: 16
CDR3aa: CATQPGQTLFTDTQYF
CDR3nt: TGTGCCACCCAACCGGGACAAACACTTTTCACAGATACGCAGTATTTT

v_gene: TRBV3-1
d_gene: TRBD2
abundance: .
j_gene: TRBJ2-1
len: 16
CDR3aa: CASSYRLAGESNEQFF
CDR3nt: TGTGCCAGCAGCTACCGACTAGCGGGAGAAAGTAATGAGCAGTTCTTC

v_gene: TRBV21-1
d_gene: .
abundance: .
j_gene: TRBJ2-4
len: 13
CDR3aa: CKGIREAKNIQYF
CDR3nt: TGTAAGGGCATCCGGGAAGCCAAAAACATTCAGTACTTC

v_gene: TRBV3-1
d_gene: .
abundance: many
j_gene: TRBJ2-7
len: 13
CDR3aa: CASSPGPAYEQYF
CDR3nt: TGTGCCAGCAGCCCCGGACCCGCATACGAGCAGTACTTC

v_gene: TRBV3-1
d_gene: TRBD1
abundance: .
j_gene: TRBJ1-3
len: 13
CDR3aa: CASSPGQRNTIYF
CDR3nt: TGTGCCAGCAGCCCGGGACAGAGGAACACCATATATTTT

v_gene: TRBV20-1
d_gene: TRBD1
abundance: few
j_gene: TRBJ1-4
len: 14
CDR3aa: CSAEDRTGREKLFF
CDR3nt: TGCAGTGCCGAGGACAGGACGGGACGTGAAAAACTGTTTTTT

v_gene: TRBV28
d_gene: .
abundance: .
j_gene: TRBJ1-6
len: 14
CDR3aa: CASSSPDYNSPLHF
CDR3nt: TGTGCCAGCAGTTCTCCGGACTATAATTCACCCCTCCACTTT

v_gene: TRBV10-3
d_gene: TRBD1
abundance: .
j_gene: TRBJ2-7
len: 18
CDR3aa: CAISGAGQGAPFTYEQYF
CDR3nt: TGTGCCATCAGTGGAGCCGGACAGGGGGCCCCATTCACCTACGAGCAGTACTTC

v_gene: TRBV3-1
d_gene: TRBD2
abundance: .
j_gene: TRBJ2-7
len: 17
CDR3aa: CASSPTRKQAGNREQYF
CDR3nt: TGTGCCAGCAGCCCGACGAGAAAGCAAGCGGGAAATCGCGAGCAGTACTTC

v_gene: TRBV29-1
d_gene: TRBD1
abundance: .
j_gene: TRBJ2-1
len: 13
CDR3aa: CSVRDRAYNEQFF
CDR3nt: TGCAGCGTCCGGGACAGGGCTTACAATGAGCAGTTCTTC

v_gene: TRBV6-1
d_gene: .
abundance: .
j_gene: TRBJ1-4
len: 14
CDR3aa: CASVRGRPNEKLFF
CDR3nt: TGTGCCAGCGTCAGGGGTAGGCCTAATGAAAAACTGTTTTTT

v_gene: TRBV18
d_gene: .
abundance: .
j_gene: TRBJ2-1
len: 14
CDR3aa: CASSRERRNNEQFF
CDR3nt: TGTGCCAGCTCGCGCGAGCGGAGGAACAATGAGCAGTTCTTC

v_gene: TRBV24-1
d_gene: TRBD2
abundance: .
j_gene: TRBJ2-3
len: 19
CDR3aa: CATSETSGRAQIARDTQYF
CDR3nt: TGTGCCACCAGCGAGACTAGCGGGAGGGCCCAGATCGCACGGGATACGCAGTATTTT

v_gene: TRBV20-1
d_gene: .
abundance: .
j_gene: TRBJ2-5
len: 14
CDR3aa: CSASLRRVRHEQYF
CDR3nt: TGCAGTGCTAGCCTGCGGCGGGTACGTCATGAGCAGTACTTC

v_gene: TRBV4-2
d_gene: TRBD2
abundance: .
j_gene: TRBJ2-7
len: 16
CDR3aa: CASSQAPGGGVYEQYF
CDR3nt: TGTGCCAGCAGCCAAGCCCCCGGGGGGGGGGTATACGAGCAGTACTTC

v_gene: TRBV6-5
d_gene: .
abundance: .
j_gene: TRBJ2-7
len: 14
CDR3aa: CASSYSVGVYEQYF
CDR3nt: TGTGCCAGCAGTTACTCGGTGGGAGTCTACGAGCAGTACTTC

v_gene: TRBV12-3/TRBV12-4
d_gene: TRBD2
abundance: few
j_gene: TRBJ2-3
len: 16
CDR3aa: CASSLVAGGPTDTQYF
CDR3nt: TGTGCCAGCAGTTTAGTAGCGGGAGGGCCCACAGATACGCAGTATTTT

v_gene: TRBV7-8
d_gene: .
abundance: .
j_gene: TRBJ1-1
len: 13
CDR3aa: CASSPGVPTEAFF
CDR3nt: TGTGCCAGCAGCCCAGGGGTCCCGACTGAAGCTTTCTTT

v_gene: TRBV16
d_gene: .
abundance: .
j_gene: TRBJ1-6
len: 15
CDR3aa: CASSLVAVGNSPLHF
CDR3nt: TGTGCCAGCAGCCTCGTCGCAGTCGGGAATTCACCCCTCCACTTT